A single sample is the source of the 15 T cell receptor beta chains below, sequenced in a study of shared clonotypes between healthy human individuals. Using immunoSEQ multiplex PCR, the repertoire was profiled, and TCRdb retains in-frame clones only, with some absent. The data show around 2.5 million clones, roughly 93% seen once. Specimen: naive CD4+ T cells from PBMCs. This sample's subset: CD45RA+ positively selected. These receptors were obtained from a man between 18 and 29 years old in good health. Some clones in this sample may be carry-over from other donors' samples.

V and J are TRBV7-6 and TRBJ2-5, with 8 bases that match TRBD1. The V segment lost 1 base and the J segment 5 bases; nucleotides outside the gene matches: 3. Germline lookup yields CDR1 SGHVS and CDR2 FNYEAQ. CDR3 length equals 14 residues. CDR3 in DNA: TGTGCCAGCAGCTTAGGATCAGGGGGCGAGACCCAGTACTTC. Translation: CASSLGSGGETQYF.

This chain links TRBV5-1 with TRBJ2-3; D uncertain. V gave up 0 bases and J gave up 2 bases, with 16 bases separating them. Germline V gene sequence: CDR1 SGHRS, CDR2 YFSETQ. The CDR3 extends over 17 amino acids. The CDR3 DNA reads TGCGCCAGCAGCTTGGGCAGGCCACCAGAACTCACAGATACGCAGTATTTT. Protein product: CASSLGRPPELTDTQYF.

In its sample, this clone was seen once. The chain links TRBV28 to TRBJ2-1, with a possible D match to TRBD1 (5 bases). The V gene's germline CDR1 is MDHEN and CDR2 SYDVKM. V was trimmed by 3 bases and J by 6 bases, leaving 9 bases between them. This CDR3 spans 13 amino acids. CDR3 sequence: CASSFRGANEQFF. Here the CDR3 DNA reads TGTGCCAGCAGTTTTCGTGGGGCCAATGAGCAGTTCTTC.

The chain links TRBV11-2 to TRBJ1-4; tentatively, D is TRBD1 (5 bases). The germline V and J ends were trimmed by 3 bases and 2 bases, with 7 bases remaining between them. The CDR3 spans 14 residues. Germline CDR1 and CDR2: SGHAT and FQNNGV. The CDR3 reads CASSFAGTNEKLFF. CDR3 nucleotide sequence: TGTGCCAGCAGCTTCGCAGGGACTAATGAAAAACTGTTTTTT.

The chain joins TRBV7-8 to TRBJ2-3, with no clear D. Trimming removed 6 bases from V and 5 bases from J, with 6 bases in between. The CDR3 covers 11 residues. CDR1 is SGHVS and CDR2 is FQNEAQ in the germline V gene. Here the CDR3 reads CASRSGDTQYF. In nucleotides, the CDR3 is TGTGCCAGCAGGTCCGGAGATACGCAGTATTTT. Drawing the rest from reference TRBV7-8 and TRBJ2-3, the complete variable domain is GAGVSQSPRYKVAKRGQDVALRCDPISGHVSLFWYQQALGQGPEFLTYFQNEAQLDKSGLPSDRFFAERPEGSVSTLKIQRTQQEDSAVYLCASRSGDTQYFGPGTRLTVL.

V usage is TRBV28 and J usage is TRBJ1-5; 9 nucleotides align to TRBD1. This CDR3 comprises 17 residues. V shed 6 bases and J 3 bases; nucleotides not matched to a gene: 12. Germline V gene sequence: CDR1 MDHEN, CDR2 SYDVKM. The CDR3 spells CASRPPGTGFSNQPQHF. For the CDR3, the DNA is TGTGCCAGCAGGCCCCCCGGGACAGGGTTCTCCAATCAGCCCCAGCATTTT.

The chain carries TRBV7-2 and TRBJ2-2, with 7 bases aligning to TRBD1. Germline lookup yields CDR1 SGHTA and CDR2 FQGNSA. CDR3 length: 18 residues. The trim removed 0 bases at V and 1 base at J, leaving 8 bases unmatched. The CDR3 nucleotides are TGTGCCAGCAGCTTAGCGCTCGGCAGGGGGAGGAACACCGGGGAGCTGTTTTTT. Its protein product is CASSLALGRGRNTGELFF. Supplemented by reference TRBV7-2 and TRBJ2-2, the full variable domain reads GAGVSQSPSNKVTEKGKDVELRCDPISGHTALYWYRQSLGQGLEFLIYFQGNSAPDKSGLPSDRFSAERTGGSVSTLTIQRTQQEDSAVYLCASSLALGRGRNTGELFFGEGSRLTVL.

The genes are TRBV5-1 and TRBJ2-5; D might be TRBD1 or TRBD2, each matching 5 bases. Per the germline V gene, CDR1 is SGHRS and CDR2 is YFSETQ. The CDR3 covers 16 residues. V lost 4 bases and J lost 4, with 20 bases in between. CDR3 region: CASSPGTDSRGETQYF. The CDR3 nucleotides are TGCGCCAGCAGCCCCGGGACGGATTCTAGGGGAGAGACCCAGTACTTC.

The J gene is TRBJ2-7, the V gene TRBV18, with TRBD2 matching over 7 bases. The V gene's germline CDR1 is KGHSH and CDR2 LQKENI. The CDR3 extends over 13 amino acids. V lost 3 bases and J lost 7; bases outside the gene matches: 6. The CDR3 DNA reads TGTGCCAGCTCACCCCTAAAAGCGGGGGAGCAGTACTTC. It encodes CASSPLKAGEQYF. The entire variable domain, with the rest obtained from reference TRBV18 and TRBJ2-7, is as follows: NAGVMQNPRHLVRRRGQEARLRCSPMKGHSHVYWYRQLPEEGLKFMVYLQKENIIDESGMPKERFSAEFPKEGPSILRIQQVVRGDSAAYFCASSPLKAGEQYFGPGTRLTVT.

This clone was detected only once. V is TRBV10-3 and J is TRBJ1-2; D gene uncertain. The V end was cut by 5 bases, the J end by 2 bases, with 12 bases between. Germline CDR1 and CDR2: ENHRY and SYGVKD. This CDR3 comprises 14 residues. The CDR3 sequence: CAISTGPVNYGYTF. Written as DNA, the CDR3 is TGTGCCATCAGTACCGGACCTGTCAACTATGGCTACACCTTC.

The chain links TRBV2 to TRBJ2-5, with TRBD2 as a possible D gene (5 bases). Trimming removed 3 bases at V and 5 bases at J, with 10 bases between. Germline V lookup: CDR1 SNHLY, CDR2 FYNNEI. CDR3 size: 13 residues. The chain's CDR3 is CASSDVARETQYF. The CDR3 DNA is TGTGCCAGCAGTGATGTAGCGAGGGAGACCCAGTACTTC.

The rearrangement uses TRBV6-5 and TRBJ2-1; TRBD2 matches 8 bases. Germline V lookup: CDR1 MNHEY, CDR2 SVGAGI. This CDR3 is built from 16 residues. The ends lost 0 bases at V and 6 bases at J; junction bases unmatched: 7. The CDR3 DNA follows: TGTGCCAGCAGTTACTCTGGTAGTAGCGGGATCAATGAGCAGTTCTTC. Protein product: CASSYSGSSGINEQFF.

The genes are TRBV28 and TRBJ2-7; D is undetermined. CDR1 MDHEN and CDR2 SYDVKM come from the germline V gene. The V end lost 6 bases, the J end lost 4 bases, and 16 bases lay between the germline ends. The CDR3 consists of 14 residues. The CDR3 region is CASRLPGVAYEQYF. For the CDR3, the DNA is TGTGCCAGCAGGCTTCCAGGCGTTGCTTACGAGCAGTACTTC.

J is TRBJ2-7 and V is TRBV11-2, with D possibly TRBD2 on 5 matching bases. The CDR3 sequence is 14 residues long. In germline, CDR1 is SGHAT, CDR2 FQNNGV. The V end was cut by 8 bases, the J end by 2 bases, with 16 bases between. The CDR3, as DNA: TGTGCCAGCGACGAAACTAGAGCTACCTACGAGCAGTACTTC. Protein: CASDETRATYEQYF.

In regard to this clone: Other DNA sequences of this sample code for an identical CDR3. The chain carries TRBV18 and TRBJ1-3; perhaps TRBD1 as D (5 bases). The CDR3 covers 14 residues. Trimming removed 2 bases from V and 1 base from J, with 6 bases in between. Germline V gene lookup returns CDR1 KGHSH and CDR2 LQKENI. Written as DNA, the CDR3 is TGTGCCAGCTCACCAGCAGGGTCTGGAAACACCATATATTTT. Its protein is CASSPAGSGNTIYF.